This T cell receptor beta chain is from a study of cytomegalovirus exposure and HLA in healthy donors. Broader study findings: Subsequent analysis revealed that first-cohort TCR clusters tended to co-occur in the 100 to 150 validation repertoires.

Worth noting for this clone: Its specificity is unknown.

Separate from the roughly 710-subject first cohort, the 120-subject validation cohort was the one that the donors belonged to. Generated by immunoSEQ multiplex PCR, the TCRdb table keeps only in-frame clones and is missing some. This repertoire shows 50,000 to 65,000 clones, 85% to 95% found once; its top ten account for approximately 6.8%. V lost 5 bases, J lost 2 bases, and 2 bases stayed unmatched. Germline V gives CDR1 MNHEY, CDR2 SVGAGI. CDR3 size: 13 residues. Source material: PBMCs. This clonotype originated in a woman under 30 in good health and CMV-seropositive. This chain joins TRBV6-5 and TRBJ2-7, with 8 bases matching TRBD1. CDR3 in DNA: TGTGCCAGCAGTGGACAGGGTCCCTACGAGCAGTACTTC. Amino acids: CASSGQGPYEQYF.